The 18 T cell receptor beta chains below were found in one sample sequenced in a study of shared clonotypes between healthy human individuals. Profiled with immunoSEQ multiplex PCR; TCRdb holds only in-frame clones, not every one. The sample has approximately 1,500,000 clones; around 95% are singletons. Sequencing was carried out using naive CD4+ T cells sorted from blood. Subset meaning: CD45RA+ positively selected. The receptors derive from a man aged 25-45 years in good health.

A note on this clone: This specimen includes other DNA sequences encoding the same CDR3. V and J are TRBV5-1 and TRBJ2-2; TRBD1 might be the D (6 bases). The V gene lost 0 bases and the J gene lost 1 base, with 7 bases spanning the gap. CDR1 is SGHRS and CDR2 is YFSETQ in the germline V gene. This CDR3 comprises 15 residues. CDR3 loop: CASSLEGGNTGELFF. The DNA for the CDR3 is TGCGCCAGCAGCTTGGAAGGGGGGAACACCGGGGAGCTGTTTTTT.

The chain recombines TRBV29-1 with TRBJ1-1; 7 bases fit TRBD1. The CDR3 is made up of 13 amino acids. Germline values: CDR1 SQVTM, CDR2 ANQGSEA. J was trimmed by 0 bases and V by 3 bases; bases with no gene match: 1. The CDR3 region is CSVEQGVNTEAFF. CDR3 coding DNA: TGCAGCGTTGAGCAGGGGGTGAACACTGAAGCTTTCTTT.

This clone was detected only once. The V and J genes are TRBV7-2 and TRBJ2-7; D could derive from TRBD1 or TRBD2 (5 bases each). V shed 5 bases and J shed 8 bases, with 19 bases lying between them. Germline V lookup: CDR1 SGHTA, CDR2 FQGNSA. The CDR3 has 14 residues. The CDR3 nucleotides are TGTGCCAGCAGCACAGACGGGACGCCTCCCCAGCAGTACTTC. Translation: CASSTDGTPPQQYF.

This chain connects TRBV10-2 to TRBJ2-1, with 10 bases identical to TRBD2. From germline, CDR1 is WSHSY and CDR2 SAAADI. V was pared by 0 bases and J by 15 bases, with 5 bases of the junction left unmatched. The CDR3 consists of 13 residues. Written as DNA, the CDR3 is TGCGCCAGCAGTGAGTCCAGCGGGAGGGCTCCGTTCTTC. Encoded protein: CASSESSGRAPFF.

The chain recombines TRBV5-1 with TRBJ2-1, with 7 bases that match TRBD2. With 3 bases clipped from V and 5 bases from J, the junction kept 8 bases outside the gene matches. Germline values: CDR1 SGHRS, CDR2 YFSETQ. This CDR3 has 15 residues. CDR3 residues: CASSSRDYQNNEQFF. In DNA form, the CDR3 reads TGCGCCAGCAGCTCCCGGGACTACCAAAACAATGAGCAGTTCTTC.

The chain couples TRBV28 to TRBJ2-7; a weak D match, TRBD1 (8 bases). Germline CDR1 MDHEN, CDR2 SYDVKM. There are 15 residues in the CDR3. V was trimmed by 10 bases and J by 3 bases, leaving 22 bases between them. CDR3 amino acids: CATLQGGRGLYEQYF. The CDR3 DNA reads TGTGCCACCCTACAGGGGGGGCGGGGGCTCTACGAGCAGTACTTC.

The chain links TRBV6-6 to TRBJ1-5; no clear D gene. Germline CDR1 is MNHNY and CDR2 is SVGAGI (reference sequence). This CDR3 spans 15 amino acids. The germline V and J ends were trimmed by 6 bases and 2 bases, with 14 bases remaining between them. The CDR3 spells CASRNYNGGNQPQHF. CDR3 DNA: TGTGCCAGCAGAAATTACAACGGAGGCAATCAGCCCCAGCATTTT.

V gene TRBV30 combines with J gene TRBJ2-7, with 8 bases fitting TRBD1. In germline, CDR1 is GTSNPN, CDR2 SVGIG (reference sequence). There are 13 residues in the CDR3. Germline trimming cut 0 bases from V and 9 bases from J; bases unmatched to any gene: 7. The CDR3 nucleotides read TGTGCCTGGAGTGTACTTGGGACAGGACCGCAGTACTTC. The encoded protein is CAWSVLGTGPQYF.

This clone is a singleton in its sample. The chain has TRBV9 and TRBJ2-2; D possibly corresponds to TRBD2 (6 bases). The CDR3 is 16 residues long. Germline CDR1 reads SGDLS; CDR2 reads YYNGEE. V lost 4 bases and J lost 2, with 15 bases in between. The chain's CDR3 is CASSQTLAINTGELFF. The CDR3 DNA follows: TGTGCCAGCAGCCAGACGCTAGCGATAAACACCGGGGAGCTGTTTTTT.

The gene calls are TRBV6-1 and TRBJ2-3, with TRBD2 matching over 8 bases. The CDR3 sequence is 20 residues long. V shed 0 bases and J 5 bases; nucleotides not matched to a gene: 19. Per the germline V gene, CDR1 is MNHNS and CDR2 is SASEGT. The CDR3 nucleotides read TGTGCCAGCAGTGAAGCGCCCCAGGGGAGCGGGAGTGGTCCCGTAGATACGCAGTATTTT. This sequence encodes CASSEAPQGSGSGPVDTQYF.

This chain uses TRBV11-2 with TRBJ2-4, with D hard to call. In germline, CDR1 is SGHAT, CDR2 FQNNGV. This CDR3 has 12 amino acids. V gave up 5 bases and J gave up 9 bases, with 11 bases separating them. This chain's CDR3 is CASSSAPAIQYF. The CDR3 DNA sequence: TGTGCCAGCAGCAGTGCCCCAGCCATTCAGTACTTC.

J is TRBJ1-1 and V is TRBV6-1, with D hard to call. Germline V lookup: CDR1 MNHNS, CDR2 SASEGT. Trimming cost V 4 bases and J 1 base, with 16 bases left between them. The CDR3 runs 16 residues. The CDR3, as DNA: TGTGCCAGCAGTGTTCGGACGCTAGTTTGGAACACTGAAGCTTTCTTT. It translates to CASSVRTLVWNTEAFF.

This clone has more than one count but fewer than ten. The chain uses TRBV28 and TRBJ1-5; D not certain. Per germline, CDR1 MDHEN and CDR2 SYDVKM. This CDR3 has 12 residues. Written as DNA, the CDR3 is TGTGCTAGTTTCGTCGGCAATCAGCCCCAGCATTTT. Its protein is CASFVGNQPQHF.

This chain connects TRBV10-3 to TRBJ2-1; 8 bases map to TRBD1. This CDR3 is 14 amino acids long. CDR1 and CDR2 from the germline V gene are ENHRY and SYGVKD. V shed 10 bases and J 4 bases; nucleotides not matched to a gene: 9. The CDR3 DNA follows: TGTGCCAGTGCTTCAGGGGGCGCATACAATGAGCAGTTCTTC. Its protein is CASASGGAYNEQFF.

V usage is TRBV11-2 and J usage is TRBJ2-1; 9 bases are shared with TRBD2. CDR3 length equals 15 residues. V lost 6 bases and J lost 3; bases outside the gene matches: 6. Germline CDR1 and CDR2: SGHAT and FQNNGV. This CDR3 is CASRPLAGNYNEQFF. For the CDR3, the DNA is TGTGCCAGCAGGCCCCTAGCGGGGAACTACAATGAGCAGTTCTTC. The variable domain in full, with the rest retrieved from reference TRBV11-2 and TRBJ2-1, is EAGVAQSPRYKIIEKRQSVAFWCNPISGHATLYWYQQILGQGPKLLIQFQNNGVVDDSQLPKDRFSAERLKGVDSTLKIQPAKLEDSAVYLCASRPLAGNYNEQFFGPGTRLTVL.

The CDR3 nucleotides read TGTGCCAGTAGTACGAAGCCAGGGGGTTACGAGCAGTACTTC. Protein sequence: CASSTKPGGYEQYF. This chain links TRBV19 with TRBJ2-7, with TRBD1 identical over 7 bases. CDR3 length: 14 residues. V gave up 4 bases and J gave up 4 bases; unmatched junction bases: 7. The germline gives CDR1 LNHDA, CDR2 SQIVND (reference sequence).

As to this clone: This sample also contains other DNA sequences that code for the same CDR3. The J gene is TRBJ2-3, the V gene TRBV18, with D perhaps TRBD1 or TRBD2 (6 bases each). This CDR3 region has 14 residues. From germline, CDR1 is KGHSH and CDR2 LQKENI. V was shortened by 3 bases and J by 1 base, with 8 bases between the two germline ends. The CDR3 spells CASSPGGGTDTQYF. The CDR3 DNA reads TGTGCCAGCTCACCGGGGGGCGGCACAGATACGCAGTATTTT. The full variable domain, in which reference TRBV18 and TRBJ2-3 provide the parts outside the CDR3, is NAGVMQNPRHLVRRRGQEARLRCSPMKGHSHVYWYRQLPEEGLKFMVYLQKENIIDESGMPKERFSAEFPKEGPSILRIQQVVRGDSAAYFCASSPGGGTDTQYFGPGTRLTVL.

V usage is TRBV18 and J usage is TRBJ2-7; D is unresolved. Trimming cost V 4 bases and J 3 bases, with 19 bases left between them. The CDR3 extends over 16 amino acids. CDR1 is KGHSH, CDR2 LQKENI, per germline. CDR3: CASSRLPESPLYEQYF. Written as DNA, the CDR3 is TGTGCCAGCTCACGGCTCCCAGAGAGTCCCCTCTACGAGCAGTACTTC.